The source of this TCR beta chain is a study of response to subunit inactivated influenza vaccine. There are a few counts of this clonotype. TCRdb re-analysed the RT-PCR reads in MiXCR, keeping a single row per CDR3 protein. The sample comprises 500,000 to 600,000 distinct CDR3 sequences, around 15% of which are singletons, and around 10% rests with the top ten. The TCR comes from a man aged 50-59 years who received an inactivated influenza vaccine. This material consisted of PBMCs from blood, taken approximately 13 days after vaccination.

Written as DNA, the CDR3 is TGTGCCAGCAGTTCACCGACAGGGTATAGAAACACCATATATTTT. Amino acids: CASSSPTGYRNTIYF. The chain recombines TRBV28 with TRBJ1-3; 7 bases are a match to TRBD1. V shed 4 bases and J 5 bases; nucleotides not matched to a gene: 8. This CDR3 region has 15 residues. Per germline, CDR1 MDHEN and CDR2 SYDVKM.